The 30 T cell receptor beta chains presented below share a single source sample, sequenced in a study of T cell responses to AZD1222 COVID-19 vaccine. This table comes from immunoSEQ multiplex PCR, and its TCRdb copy is limited to in-frame clones, with some not included. The data hold 100,000 to 150,000 clones, with about nine tenths observed a single time. This specimen was peripheral blood, taken on day 0 of AZD1222 vaccination. The receptors stem from an adult in good health.

This chain joins TRBV25-1 and TRBJ1-1; D call uncertain. Germline V lookup: CDR1 MGHDK, CDR2 SYGVNS. This CDR3 is built from 12 residues. Trimming cost V 1 base and J 9 bases, with 9 bases left between them. CDR3 region: CASSESAKKAFF. CDR3 bases: TGTGCCAGCAGTGAATCGGCAAAAAAAGCTTTCTTT.

This clone was seen once. The genes are TRBV2 and TRBJ1-1; D uncertain. With 4 bases removed from V and 3 bases from J, the gap between germline ends came to 3 bases. Per germline, CDR1 SNHLY and CDR2 FYNNEI. The CDR3 runs 11 residues. CDR3 amino acids: CASSGDTEAFF. The CDR3 DNA follows: TGTGCCAGCAGTGGGGACACTGAAGCTTTCTTT.

This clone showed up just once. The J gene is TRBJ1-6, the V gene TRBV3-1 (or the pseudogene TRBV3-2); D unresolved. V lost 4 bases and J lost 7, with 5 bases in between. CDR1 LGHDT and CDR2 YNNKEL come from the germline V gene (reference sequence). This CDR3 contains 12 residues. CDR3 loop: CASSPLNSPLHF. CDR3 bases: TGTGCCAGCAGCCCCTTAAATTCACCCCTCCACTTT.

This CDR3 is CAWSEGQGYTEAFF. The CDR3 region has the DNA TGTGCCTGGAGTGAGGGACAGGGGTATACTGAAGCTTTCTTT. This chain connects TRBV30 to TRBJ1-1; 10 positions agree with TRBD1. Trimming at V came to 1 base and at J to 5 bases, leaving 4 bases not matched to a gene. The germline V gene has CDR1 GTSNPN and CDR2 SVGIG (reference sequence). The CDR3 length is 14 residues.

The chain carries TRBV6-6 and TRBJ2-3, with 9 bases lining up with TRBD2. Germline values: CDR1 MNHNY, CDR2 SVGAGI (reference sequence). Trimming removed 7 bases from V and 5 bases from J; junction bases left unmatched: 10. The CDR3 has 15 amino acids. CDR3 in amino acids: CASIIGGGAGDTQYF. The CDR3 DNA sequence: TGTGCCAGCATTATCGGCGGGGGGGCAGGAGATACGCAGTATTTT.

The CDR3 loop is CASNPGPGWEKLFF. The CDR3 DNA sequence: TGTGCCAGCAATCCCGGTCCGGGTTGGGAAAAACTGTTTTTT. The rearrangement links TRBV6-5 to TRBJ1-4; D not resolved. V shed 7 bases and J shed 8 bases, with 17 bases lying between them. The V gene's germline CDR1 is MNHEY and CDR2 SVGAGI. The CDR3 is 14 amino acids.

This clone was observed a single time. CDR3 sequence (DNA): TGTGCCACCACCGGGGGATCCCCCTACGAGCAGTACTTC. Residues: CATTGGSPYEQYF. The chain is built from TRBV2 and TRBJ2-7, with TRBD2 as a possible D gene (6 bases). The CDR3 consists of 13 residues. CDR1 is SNHLY and CDR2 is FYNNEI in the germline V gene. V lost 10 bases to trimming and J lost 2 bases, with 15 bases between them.

The count of this clone is one. J is TRBJ1-1 and V is TRBV7-3; D possibly corresponds to TRBD1 (5 bases). Germline V lookup: CDR1 SGHTA, CDR2 FQGTGA. The CDR3 has 13 amino acids. Trimming removed 4 bases at V and 11 bases at J, with 17 bases between. Written as DNA, the CDR3 is TGTGCCAGCAGCTCGAACTTGGGGGAGGCGGCTTTCTTT. It is translated as CASSSNLGEAAFF.

The rearrangement joins TRBV7-8 to TRBJ1-5; D perhaps matches TRBD1 (5 bases). Trimming took off 6 bases at V and 4 bases at J, with 22 bases between the two ends. The germline gives CDR1 SGHVS, CDR2 FQNEAQ. The CDR3 totals 17 residues. The CDR3 sequence: CASSQGNIGERNQPQHF. The CDR3 DNA is TGTGCCAGCAGTCAGGGTAACATCGGCGAGCGTAATCAGCCCCAGCATTTT. The whole variable domain, remainder taken from reference TRBV7-8 and TRBJ1-5, is GAGVSQSPRYKVAKRGQDVALRCDPISGHVSLFWYQQALGQGPEFLTYFQNEAQLDKSGLPSDRFFAERPEGSVSTLKIQRTQQEDSAVYLCASSQGNIGERNQPQHFGDGTRLSIL.

CDR3 nucleotides: TGCGCCAGCAGCCAAGGCGGCCTTGCCTCCTATAATTCACCCCTCCACTTT. Encoded protein: CASSQGGLASYNSPLHF. The chain uses TRBV4-1 and TRBJ1-6, with no clear D. Germline V CDR1 and CDR2: MGHRA, YSYEKL. V was trimmed by 1 base and J by 0 bases, leaving 10 bases between them. The CDR3 spans 17 residues.

The chain employs TRBV7-9 and TRBJ1-4, with D possibly matching TRBD1 (6 bases). With 5 bases removed from V and 8 bases from J, the gap between germline ends came to 12 bases. CDR1 and CDR2 (germline): SEHNR, FQNEAQ (reference sequence). The CDR3 has 13 residues. The CDR3 region has the DNA TGTGCCAGCAGCCCCGGGACACGGGAAAAACTGTTTTTT. It codes for CASSPGTREKLFF.

The J gene is TRBJ2-7, the V gene TRBV9; D possibly uses TRBD1 or TRBD2 (5 bases each). CDR1 SGDLS and CDR2 YYNGEE come from the germline V gene. V lost 4 bases and J lost 2, with 16 bases in between. The CDR3 runs to 15 residues. The chain's CDR3 is CASSPDRGNTYEQYF. The CDR3 DNA reads as TGTGCCAGCAGCCCAGATCGGGGCAACACCTACGAGCAGTACTTC.

The rearrangement links TRBV10-3 to TRBJ1-2; TRBD1 agrees at 9 bases. The CDR3 totals 13 residues. Per germline, CDR1 ENHRY and CDR2 SYGVKD. Unmatched junction bases numbered 3, after V lost 8 bases and J lost 2 bases. Here the CDR3 DNA reads TGTGCCATCGCGGGACAGGGAAACTATGGCTACACCTTC. Translation gives CAIAGQGNYGYTF.

The genes are TRBV29-1 and TRBJ1-2; D possibly corresponds to TRBD1 (6 bases). Per the germline V gene, CDR1 is SQVTM and CDR2 is ANQGSEA. Trimming pared 6 bases from V and 0 bases from J, leaving 14 bases between. The CDR3 spans 14 residues. The CDR3 DNA sequence: TGCAGCGTCGAACCGGGGGGCACTAACTATGGCTACACCTTC. Translating gives CSVEPGGTNYGYTF. The full variable domain, completed using reference TRBV29-1 and TRBJ1-2, is SAVISQKPSRDICQRGTSLTIQCQVDSQVTMMFWYRQQPGQSLTLIATANQGSEATYESGFVIDKFPISRPNLTFSTLTVSNMSPEDSSIYLCSVEPGGTNYGYTFGSGTRLTVV.

The chain employs TRBV5-1 and TRBJ2-2; D is possibly TRBD1 (6 bases). The CDR3 sequence is 16 residues long. Germline V gene data show CDR1 as SGHRS and CDR2 as YFSETQ. V shed 4 bases and J shed 0 bases, with 13 bases lying between them. The CDR3 DNA reads TGCGCCAGCAGCAAGGACAGACTTACGAACACCGGGGAGCTGTTTTTT. Protein sequence: CASSKDRLTNTGELFF.

This clone was seen more than once but under ten times. This chain uses TRBV19 with TRBJ1-6, with unresolved D. V lost 7 bases to trimming and J lost 4 bases, with 8 bases between them. The V gene's germline CDR1 is LNHDA and CDR2 SQIVND (reference sequence). CDR3 length: 13 amino acids. The CDR3 DNA sequence: TGTGCCAGTAATGACCGATATAATTCACCCCTCCACTTT. This gives the protein CASNDRYNSPLHF.

The rearrangement joins TRBV7-9 to TRBJ1-5; 8 bases line up with TRBD1. This CDR3 region has 15 residues. CDR1 and CDR2 (germline): SEHNR, FQNEAQ (reference sequence). V shed 4 bases, J shed 10 bases, and the junction held 12 bases outside the gene matches. DNA of the CDR3: TGTGCCAGCAGCTCCGGACAGGGCGAGGTTAATCCCCAGCATTTT. Amino acids: CASSSGQGEVNPQHF.

This chain uses TRBV3-1 (or the pseudogene TRBV3-2) with TRBJ2-3; the match to TRBD1 covers 10 bases. J lost 2 bases, V lost 6 bases, and 5 bases had no gene match. CDR1 LGHDT and CDR2 YNNKEL come from the germline V gene (reference sequence). CDR3 length: 15 amino acids. The CDR3 here is CASSRQGANTDTQYF. The CDR3 DNA sequence: TGTGCCAGCAGTCGACAGGGGGCAAACACAGATACGCAGTATTTT.

This chain connects TRBV15 to TRBJ2-1, with 9 positions matching TRBD2. J lost 1 base, V lost 0 bases, and 1 base had no gene match. The CDR3 totals 16 residues. The V gene's germline CDR1 is LNHNV and CDR2 YYDKDF (reference sequence). This chain's CDR3 is CATSRDSGGSYNEQFF. In DNA, the CDR3 is TGTGCCACCAGCAGAGATAGCGGGGGATCCTACAATGAGCAGTTCTTC.

V gene TRBV11-2 combines with J gene TRBJ1-5; D is undetermined. This CDR3 is built from 15 residues. Germline V lookup: CDR1 SGHAT, CDR2 FQNNGV. The germline V and J ends were trimmed by 1 base and 7 bases, with 14 bases remaining between them. CDR3 nucleotide sequence: TGTGCCAGCAGCTTAGGCAGGATGAGGAGGCAGCCCCAGCATTTT. This gives the protein CASSLGRMRRQPQHF.

V is TRBV3-1 (or the pseudogene TRBV3-2) and J is TRBJ1-2; D ambiguous. Trimming cost V 6 bases and J 8 bases, with 22 bases left between them. Germline V lookup: CDR1 LGHDT, CDR2 YNNKEL (reference sequence). The CDR3 runs 15 residues. This CDR3 is CASSDTVDWVGGYTF. CDR3 coding DNA: TGTGCCAGCAGTGATACAGTCGATTGGGTTGGAGGCTACACCTTC.

The genes are TRBV7-2 and TRBJ2-7, with TRBD1 matching over 11 bases. This CDR3 has 16 amino acids. Germline CDR1 SGHTA, CDR2 FQGNSA. Losses at the gene ends were 1 base for V and 3 bases for J; bases not matched to a gene: 5. The CDR3 region is CASSLGTGGSYYEQYF. The CDR3 nucleotides read TGTGCCAGCAGCTTAGGGACAGGGGGCAGCTACTACGAGCAGTACTTC.

This chain uses TRBV5-1 with TRBJ2-7; D is possibly TRBD1 (5 bases). V lost 0 bases to trimming and J lost 6 bases, with 10 bases between them. Looked up from germline, CDR1 is SGHRS and CDR2 is YFSETQ. The CDR3 is made up of 13 amino acids. The CDR3 nucleotides read TGCGCCAGCAGCTTGGGTCCAGGGTTCGAGCAGTACTTC. This gives the protein CASSLGPGFEQYF.

V and J are TRBV29-1 and TRBJ1-5; a possible D gene is TRBD1 (6 bases). Germline assignment: CDR1 SQVTM and CDR2 ANQGSEA. The CDR3 is 14 residues long. The V gene lost 3 bases and the J gene lost 5 bases, with 14 bases spanning the gap. The CDR3 spells CSVDRGDGDQPQHF. The CDR3 DNA follows: TGCAGCGTTGACAGGGGAGATGGGGATCAGCCCCAGCATTTT.

This clone was found a few times. The chain links TRBV7-8 to TRBJ2-6; D not certain. Looked up from germline, CDR1 is SGHVS and CDR2 is FQNEAQ. This CDR3 comprises 14 residues. V lost 0 bases and J lost 5, with 5 bases in between. In DNA form, the CDR3 reads TGTGCCAGCAGCTTAGCCCGGTGGGCCAACGTCCTGACTTTC. Translating gives CASSLARWANVLTF.

The chain uses TRBV3-1 (or the pseudogene TRBV3-2) and TRBJ1-1, with a weak D call TRBD1 (6 bases). The V gene's germline CDR1 is LGHDT and CDR2 YNNKEL (reference sequence). The CDR3 consists of 13 residues. V lost 10 bases and J lost 6, with 18 bases in between. CDR3 region: CATASREGAEAFF. DNA for the CDR3: TGTGCCACCGCGTCGCGGGAGGGGGCTGAAGCTTTCTTT.

The J gene is TRBJ1-5, the V gene TRBV5-4; the D is unclear. The germline V and J ends were trimmed by 2 bases and 4 bases, with 10 bases remaining between them. Germline V gene lookup returns CDR1 SGHNT and CDR2 YYREEE (reference sequence). The CDR3 runs to 14 residues. CDR3 nucleotides: TGTGCCAGCAGCTTAGACGGAACTAATCAGCCCCAGCATTTT. Translated, it gives CASSLDGTNQPQHF.

This chain joins TRBV12-3 or TRBV12-4 and TRBJ1-2; no definite D call. CDR3 length: 13 residues. Trimming removed 8 bases at V and 5 bases at J, with 15 bases between. CDR3 DNA sequence: TGTGCCAGCTCACGTTATAGCGGGTATGGCTACACCTTC. As protein: CASSRYSGYGYTF.

V gene TRBV27 combines with J gene TRBJ1-3; D gene uncertain. The ends were cut back, 5 bases at V and 4 bases at J, with 9 bases in the middle. In germline, CDR1 is MNHEY, CDR2 SMNVEV (reference sequence). This CDR3 contains 13 residues. CDR3 loop: CASSPSGGNTIYF. CDR3 nucleotide sequence: TGTGCCAGCAGTCCTTCGGGGGGAAACACCATATATTTT.

The chain recombines TRBV20-1 with TRBJ2-1, with 8 bases lining up with TRBD2. The V segment lost 3 bases and the J segment 2 bases; nucleotides outside the gene matches: 3. The CDR3 consists of 14 residues. Per germline, CDR1 DFQATT and CDR2 SNEGSKA (reference sequence). The CDR3 nucleotides read TGCAGTGCTAGTCAGCGGGGGCCCTACAATGAGCAGTTCTTC. Amino acid sequence: CSASQRGPYNEQFF.